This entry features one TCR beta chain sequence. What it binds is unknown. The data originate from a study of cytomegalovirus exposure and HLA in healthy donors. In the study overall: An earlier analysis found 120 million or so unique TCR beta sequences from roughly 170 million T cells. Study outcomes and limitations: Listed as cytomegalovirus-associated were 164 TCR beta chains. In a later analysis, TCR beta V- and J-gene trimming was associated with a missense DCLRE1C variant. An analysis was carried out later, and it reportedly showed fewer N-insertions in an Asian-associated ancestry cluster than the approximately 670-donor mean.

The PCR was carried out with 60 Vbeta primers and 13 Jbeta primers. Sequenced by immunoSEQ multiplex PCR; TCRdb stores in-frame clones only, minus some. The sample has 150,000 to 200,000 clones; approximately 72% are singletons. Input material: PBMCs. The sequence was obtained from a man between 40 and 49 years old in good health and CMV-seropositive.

The CDR3 loop reads CASSLGAGVYTEAFF. CDR3 coding DNA: TGTGCCAGCAGCTTAGGAGCAGGGGTTTACACTGAAGCTTTCTTT. This chain links TRBV7-2 with TRBJ1-1; D possibly corresponds to TRBD1 (6 bases). Germline lookup yields CDR1 SGHTA and CDR2 FQGNSA. V gave up 1 base and J gave up 3 bases, with 12 bases separating them. The CDR3 covers 15 residues.